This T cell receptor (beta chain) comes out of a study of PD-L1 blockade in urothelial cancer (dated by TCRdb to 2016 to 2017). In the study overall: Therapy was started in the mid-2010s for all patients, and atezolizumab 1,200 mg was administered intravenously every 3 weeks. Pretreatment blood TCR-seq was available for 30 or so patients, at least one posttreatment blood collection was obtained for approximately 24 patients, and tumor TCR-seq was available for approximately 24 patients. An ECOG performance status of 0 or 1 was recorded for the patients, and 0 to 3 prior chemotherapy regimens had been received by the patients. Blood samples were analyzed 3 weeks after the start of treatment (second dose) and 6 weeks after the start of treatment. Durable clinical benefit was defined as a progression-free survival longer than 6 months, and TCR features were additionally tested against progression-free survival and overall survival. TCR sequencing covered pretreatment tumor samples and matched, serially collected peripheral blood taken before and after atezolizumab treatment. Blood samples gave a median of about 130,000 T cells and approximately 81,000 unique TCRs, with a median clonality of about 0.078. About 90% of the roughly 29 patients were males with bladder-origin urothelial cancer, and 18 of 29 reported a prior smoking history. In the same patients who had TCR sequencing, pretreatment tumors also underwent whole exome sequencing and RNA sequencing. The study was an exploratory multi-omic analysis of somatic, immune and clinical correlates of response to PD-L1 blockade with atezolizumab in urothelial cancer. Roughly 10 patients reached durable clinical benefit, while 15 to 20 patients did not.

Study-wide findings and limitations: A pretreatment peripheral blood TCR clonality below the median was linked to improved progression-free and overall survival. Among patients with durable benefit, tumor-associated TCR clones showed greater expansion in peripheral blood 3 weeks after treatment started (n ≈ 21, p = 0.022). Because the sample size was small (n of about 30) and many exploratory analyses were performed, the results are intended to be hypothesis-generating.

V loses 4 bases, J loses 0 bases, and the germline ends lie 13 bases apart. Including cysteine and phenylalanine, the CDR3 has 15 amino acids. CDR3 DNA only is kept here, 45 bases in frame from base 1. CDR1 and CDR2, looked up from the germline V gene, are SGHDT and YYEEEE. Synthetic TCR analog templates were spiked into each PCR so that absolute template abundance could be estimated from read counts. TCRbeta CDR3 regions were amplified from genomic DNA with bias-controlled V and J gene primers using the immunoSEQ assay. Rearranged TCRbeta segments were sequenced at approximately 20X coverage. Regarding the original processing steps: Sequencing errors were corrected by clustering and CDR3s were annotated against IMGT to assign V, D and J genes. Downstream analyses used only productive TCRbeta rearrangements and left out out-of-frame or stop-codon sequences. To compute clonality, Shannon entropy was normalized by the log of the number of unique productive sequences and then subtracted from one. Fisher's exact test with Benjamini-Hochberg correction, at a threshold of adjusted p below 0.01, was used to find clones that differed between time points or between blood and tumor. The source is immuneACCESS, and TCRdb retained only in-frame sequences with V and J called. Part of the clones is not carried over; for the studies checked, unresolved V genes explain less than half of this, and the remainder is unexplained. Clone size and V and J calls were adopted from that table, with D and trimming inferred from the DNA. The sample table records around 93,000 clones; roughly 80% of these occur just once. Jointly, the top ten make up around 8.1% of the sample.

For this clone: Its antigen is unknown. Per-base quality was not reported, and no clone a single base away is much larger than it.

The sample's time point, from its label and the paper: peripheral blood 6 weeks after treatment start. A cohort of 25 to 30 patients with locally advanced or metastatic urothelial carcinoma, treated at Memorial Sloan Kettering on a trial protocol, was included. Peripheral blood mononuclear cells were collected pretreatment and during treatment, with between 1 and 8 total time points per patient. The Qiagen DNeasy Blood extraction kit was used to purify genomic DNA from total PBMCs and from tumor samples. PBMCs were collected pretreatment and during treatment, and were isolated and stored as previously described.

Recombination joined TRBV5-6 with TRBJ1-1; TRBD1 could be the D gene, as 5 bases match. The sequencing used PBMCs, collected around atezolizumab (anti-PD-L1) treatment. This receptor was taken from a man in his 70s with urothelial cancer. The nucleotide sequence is TGTGCCAGCAGCCCCCGGGGGGGGTTGAACACTGAAGCTTTCTTT. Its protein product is CASSPRGGLNTEAFF.